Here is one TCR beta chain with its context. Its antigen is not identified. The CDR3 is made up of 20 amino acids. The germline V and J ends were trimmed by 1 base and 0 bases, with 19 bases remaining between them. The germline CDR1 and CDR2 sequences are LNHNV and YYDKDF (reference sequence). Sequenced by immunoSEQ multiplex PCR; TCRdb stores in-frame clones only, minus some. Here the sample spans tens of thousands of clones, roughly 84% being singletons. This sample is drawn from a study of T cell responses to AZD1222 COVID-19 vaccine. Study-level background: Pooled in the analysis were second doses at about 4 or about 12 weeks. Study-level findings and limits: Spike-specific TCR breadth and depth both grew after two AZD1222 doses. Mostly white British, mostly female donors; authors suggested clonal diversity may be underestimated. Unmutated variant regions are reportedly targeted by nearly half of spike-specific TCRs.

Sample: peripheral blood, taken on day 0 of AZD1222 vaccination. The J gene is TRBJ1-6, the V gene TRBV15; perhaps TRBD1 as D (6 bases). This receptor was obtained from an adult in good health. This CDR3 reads CATSRAPRDTLSSYNSPLHF. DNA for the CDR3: TGTGCCACCAGCAGAGCCCCCAGGGACACTTTAAGCTCCTATAATTCACCCCTCCACTTT.